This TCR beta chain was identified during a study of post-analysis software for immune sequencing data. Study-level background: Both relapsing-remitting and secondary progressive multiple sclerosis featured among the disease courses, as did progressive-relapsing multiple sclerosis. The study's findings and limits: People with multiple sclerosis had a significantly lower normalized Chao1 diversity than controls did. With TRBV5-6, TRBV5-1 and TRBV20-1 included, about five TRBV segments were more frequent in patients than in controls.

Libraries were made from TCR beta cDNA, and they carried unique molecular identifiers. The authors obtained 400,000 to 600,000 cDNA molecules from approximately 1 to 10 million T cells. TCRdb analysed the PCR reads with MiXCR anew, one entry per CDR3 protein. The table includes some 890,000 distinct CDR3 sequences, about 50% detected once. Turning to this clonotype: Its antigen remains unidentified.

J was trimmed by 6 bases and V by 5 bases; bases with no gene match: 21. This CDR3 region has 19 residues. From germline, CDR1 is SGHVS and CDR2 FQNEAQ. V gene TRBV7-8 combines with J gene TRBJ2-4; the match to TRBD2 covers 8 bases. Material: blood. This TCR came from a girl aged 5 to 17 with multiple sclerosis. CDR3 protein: CASSPRKGTRLSGANIQYF. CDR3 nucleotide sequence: TGTGCCAGCAGCCCGAGAAAGGGGACAAGGCTTAGCGGGGCAAACATTCAGTACTTC.